The rows below give T cell receptor beta chains drawn from one sample of a study of blood T cell repertoires in COVID-19. Here immunoSEQ multiplex PCR was the method, and the copy in TCRdb shows in-frame clones only, minus some. This table has 250,000 or so clones, about 89% appearing once. Material: PBMCs or T cells enriched from blood (not recorded which). These receptor sequences come from a man aged 35 to 55 who had recovered from COVID-19. CDR3s include the opening cysteine and the closing phenylalanine or tryptophan. Fields, in order: CDR3 DNA, CDR3 protein, clone size, J gene, V gene, D gene. The D gene is left open where the match is weak. Size is stated for part of the rows, as once, few or many counts, or as a class when the clone is expanded.

CDR3 DNA: TGTGCCAGCAGCCCTCGGACTAGCGGGGGAATAGGTGAGCAGTTCTTC
CDR3 protein: CASSPRTSGGIGEQFF
clone size: NA
J gene: TRBJ2-1
V gene: TRBV9
D gene: TRBD2

CDR3 DNA: TGTGCCAGCAGTTACCCGGACAGGGGAAGCAATCAGCCCCAGCATTTT
CDR3 protein: CASSYPDRGSNQPQHF
clone size: NA
J gene: TRBJ1-5
V gene: TRBV6-2/TRBV6-3
D gene: TRBD1

CDR3 DNA: TGTGCCAGCAGCCCGGCTAGCGGGAGTGAGCAGTTCTTC
CDR3 protein: CASSPASGSEQFF
clone size: few
J gene: TRBJ2-1
V gene: TRBV7-6
D gene: TRBD2

CDR3 DNA: TGTGCCAGCAGCGATGACAGTCAAGAGACCCAGTACTTC
CDR3 protein: CASSDDSQETQYF
clone size: NA
J gene: TRBJ2-5
V gene: TRBV7-6
D gene: NA

CDR3 DNA: TGCGCCAGCAGCCTGTCCCTATCCACGGGGGCTGAAGCTTTCTTT
CDR3 protein: CASSLSLSTGAEAFF
clone size: NA
J gene: TRBJ1-1
V gene: TRBV5-1
D gene: NA

CDR3 DNA: TGTGCCAGCAGTGAGAGGCCCTACGTGGAAAAACTGTTTTTT
CDR3 protein: CASSERPYVEKLFF
clone size: NA
J gene: TRBJ1-4
V gene: TRBV6-1
D gene: NA

CDR3 DNA: TGTGCCATCAGTGAGAAGCGGGACCTACCCCGGGCGGGTTCACCCCTCCACTTT
CDR3 protein: CAISEKRDLPRAGSPLHF
clone size: NA
J gene: TRBJ1-6
V gene: TRBV10-3
D gene: NA

CDR3 DNA: TGTGCCAGTAGTCAGCGCGGGGGGAACACTGAAGCTTTCTTT
CDR3 protein: CASSQRGGNTEAFF
clone size: NA
J gene: TRBJ1-1
V gene: TRBV19
D gene: NA

CDR3 DNA: TGTGCCATCAGTGGTTTCCAACTAGCGGGGAGCCCCGGGGAGCTGTTTTTT
CDR3 protein: CAISGFQLAGSPGELFF
clone size: NA
J gene: TRBJ2-2
V gene: TRBV10-3
D gene: TRBD2

CDR3 DNA: TGTGCCAGCGTCCGGGACAGGGATGGCTATGGCTACACCTTC
CDR3 protein: CASVRDRDGYGYTF
clone size: NA
J gene: TRBJ1-2
V gene: TRBV6-5
D gene: TRBD1

CDR3 DNA: TGTGCCAGCAGCCGACTGGCGGACTACAATGAGCAGTTCTTC
CDR3 protein: CASSRLADYNEQFF
clone size: few
J gene: TRBJ2-1
V gene: TRBV7-8
D gene: NA

CDR3 DNA: TGTGCCAGCAACTCACAAGGAGGCAGGGGGCATAGGTATGGCTACACCTTC
CDR3 protein: CASNSQGGRGHRYGYTF
clone size: few
J gene: TRBJ1-2
V gene: TRBV5-4
D gene: TRBD1

CDR3 DNA: TGTGCCAGCAGTGAAGCTTTGGGCAGGGGATCAGAGACCCAGTACTTC
CDR3 protein: CASSEALGRGSETQYF
clone size: NA
J gene: TRBJ2-5
V gene: TRBV6-1
D gene: NA

CDR3 DNA: TGTGCCAGCAGCGCCGACCTCAGACTAGCGGGGGGGCCCACCGGGGAGCTGTTTTTT
CDR3 protein: CASSADLRLAGGPTGELFF
clone size: NA
J gene: TRBJ2-2
V gene: TRBV9
D gene: TRBD2

CDR3 DNA: TGTGCCAGCAGTTACTGGACAGCCCTGGATGAAAAACTGTTTTTT
CDR3 protein: CASSYWTALDEKLFF
clone size: NA
J gene: TRBJ1-4
V gene: TRBV5-5
D gene: NA

CDR3 DNA: TGTGCCAGCAGCGTAGAGGGTCGGGGAAACTATGGCTACACCTTC
CDR3 protein: CASSVEGRGNYGYTF
clone size: once
J gene: TRBJ1-2
V gene: TRBV9
D gene: NA

CDR3 DNA: TGTGCCAGCAGCCTCGACCGACCCGGGACAGTCTATGGCTACACCTTC
CDR3 protein: CASSLDRPGTVYGYTF
clone size: NA
J gene: TRBJ1-2
V gene: TRBV11-2
D gene: TRBD1

CDR3 DNA: TGTGCCAGCCGGGACAAGTACTACGAGCAGTACTTC
CDR3 protein: CASRDKYYEQYF
clone size: NA
J gene: TRBJ2-7
V gene: TRBV27
D gene: NA

CDR3 DNA: TGTGCCAGCATTTTCGGACGGGGAACCAACGCAGATACGCAGTATTTT
CDR3 protein: CASIFGRGTNADTQYF
clone size: NA
J gene: TRBJ2-3
V gene: TRBV11-1
D gene: NA

CDR3 DNA: TGTGCCAGCAGGGGACAGGGAGACAATCAGCCCCAGCATTTT
CDR3 protein: CASRGQGDNQPQHF
clone size: NA
J gene: TRBJ1-5
V gene: TRBV2
D gene: TRBD1

CDR3 DNA: TGTGCCAGCAGTTACGGCGGTGGACTTAATGAAAAACTGTTTTTT
CDR3 protein: CASSYGGGLNEKLFF
clone size: NA
J gene: TRBJ1-4
V gene: TRBV6-5
D gene: NA

CDR3 DNA: TGCAGCGCATCTAGCGGTAGCACAGATACGCAGTATTTT
CDR3 protein: CSASSGSTDTQYF
clone size: NA
J gene: TRBJ2-3
V gene: TRBV29-1
D gene: TRBD2

CDR3 DNA: TGCGCCAGCAGCGCGGGCGACAGGGATGTTCAAGAGACCCAGTACTTC
CDR3 protein: CASSAGDRDVQETQYF
clone size: NA
J gene: TRBJ2-5
V gene: TRBV5-1
D gene: TRBD1

CDR3 DNA: TGTGCCAGTAGTATAGGGACTAGGACAGATACGCAGTATTTT
CDR3 protein: CASSIGTRTDTQYF
clone size: NA
J gene: TRBJ2-3
V gene: TRBV19
D gene: TRBD2

CDR3 DNA: TGTGCCAGCAGCGGCCAGGGTCGGAACACTGAAGCTTTCTTT
CDR3 protein: CASSGQGRNTEAFF
clone size: NA
J gene: TRBJ1-1
V gene: TRBV7-2
D gene: NA

CDR3 DNA: TGTGCCAGCAGGGGGGACAATTACCCTCTCTACGAGCAGTACTTC
CDR3 protein: CASRGDNYPLYEQYF
clone size: NA
J gene: TRBJ2-7
V gene: TRBV2
D gene: NA

CDR3 DNA: TGTGCCAGCAGCCTTTTTACAGGGGGTAAAGAGACCCAGTACTTC
CDR3 protein: CASSLFTGGKETQYF
clone size: once
J gene: TRBJ2-5
V gene: TRBV5-5
D gene: TRBD1

CDR3 DNA: TGTGCCACCAGTGAGACTAGGGTCAATGAGCAGTTCTTC
CDR3 protein: CATSETRVNEQFF
clone size: NA
J gene: TRBJ2-1
V gene: TRBV24-1
D gene: NA

CDR3 DNA: TGTGCCAGCAGTTTATACGGCACTGAAGCTTTCTTT
CDR3 protein: CASSLYGTEAFF
clone size: NA
J gene: TRBJ1-1
V gene: TRBV28
D gene: NA